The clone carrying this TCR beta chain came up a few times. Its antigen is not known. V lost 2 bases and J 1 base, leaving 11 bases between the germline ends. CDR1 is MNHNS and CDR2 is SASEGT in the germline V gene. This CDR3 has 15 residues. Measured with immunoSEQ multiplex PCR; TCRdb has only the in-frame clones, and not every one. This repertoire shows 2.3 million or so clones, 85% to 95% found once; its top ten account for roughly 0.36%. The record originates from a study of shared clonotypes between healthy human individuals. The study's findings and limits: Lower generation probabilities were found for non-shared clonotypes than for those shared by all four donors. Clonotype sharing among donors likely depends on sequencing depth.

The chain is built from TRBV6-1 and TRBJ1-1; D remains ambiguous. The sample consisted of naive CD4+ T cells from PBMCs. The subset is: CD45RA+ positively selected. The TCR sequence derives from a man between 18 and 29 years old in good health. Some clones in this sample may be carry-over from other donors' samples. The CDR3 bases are TGTGCCAGCAGTGAACTACCCGTCCAGAACACTGAAGCTTTCTTT. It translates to CASSELPVQNTEAFF.